A selection of T cell receptor beta chains follows, all from one sample in a study of blood T cell repertoires in COVID-19. Clones were sequenced by immunoSEQ multiplex PCR, and TCRdb holds only the in-frame ones, with some missing. The data hold more than 100,000 clones, with 85% observed a single time. The sequencing input was peripheral blood. These receptors were collected from an elderly man with acute or convalescent COVID-19. Each CDR3 is given with its conserved first and last residue. D genes are given only for firm matches. Clone size, where shown, is once, few, many, or a class for clones that have expanded.

J gene,D gene,clone size,V gene,CDR3 DNA,CDR3 protein
TRBJ2-1,.,.,TRBV24-1,TGTGCCACCAGTGATTTCGGGAGTAATGAGCAGTTCTTC,CATSDFGSNEQFF
TRBJ2-2,.,.,TRBV18,TGTGCCAGCTCACCACCAGGGGCCGGGGAGCTGTTTTTT,CASSPPGAGELFF
TRBJ1-5,TRBD1,.,TRBV24-1,TGTGCCACCAGTGGACAGGGAGTCAATCAGCCCCAGCATTTT,CATSGQGVNQPQHF
TRBJ2-1,.,.,TRBV7-9,TGTGCCAGCAGCTTAGCGGTGCAGGGCGATGAGCAGTTCTTC,CASSLAVQGDEQFF
TRBJ2-5,TRBD1,few,TRBV10-3,TGTGCCGTCGGGACAGCCCAAGAGACCCAGTACTTC,CAVGTAQETQYF
TRBJ2-7,.,.,TRBV18,TGTGCCAGCTCACCGCAGGGGTTCGACGAGCAGTACTTC,CASSPQGFDEQYF
TRBJ1-1,TRBD1,.,TRBV9,TGTGCCAGCAGCAAACAGGGGTCCAAAGCTTTCTTT,CASSKQGSKAFF
TRBJ1-1,.,.,TRBV7-9,TGTGCCAGCAGCTTCGTGAACACTGAAGCTTTCTTT,CASSFVNTEAFF
TRBJ2-7,TRBD1,.,TRBV18,TGTGCCAGCTCACCAGGGACAGGGCTCCACGAGCAGTACTTC,CASSPGTGLHEQYF
TRBJ1-3,.,.,TRBV6-4,TGTGCCAGCAGTGAGGGGGCGGTTTGGGATCCCGGAAACACCATATATTTT,CASSEGAVWDPGNTIYF
TRBJ2-7,TRBD2,.,TRBV6-2/TRBV6-3,TGTGCCAGCAGTTACGTCCGCCGGGAGGGGTCGGTGGAGCAGTACTTC,CASSYVRREGSVEQYF
TRBJ2-1,TRBD1,.,TRBV2,TGTGCCAGCAGGGACAGGGGGTTAGGTCAGCAGTTCTTC,CASRDRGLGQQFF
TRBJ1-2,.,.,TRBV20-1,TGCAGTGCTAGTAATCAAGGTGGCAGGGGCGGCTACACCTTC,CSASNQGGRGGYTF
TRBJ1-2,TRBD1,once,TRBV5-5,TGTGCCAGCAGCTTGGGAGTTGGGGGACAGGGTCAATATGGCTACACCTTC,CASSLGVGGQGQYGYTF
TRBJ2-1,TRBD1,.,TRBV9,TGTGCCAGCAGCACAGGGGATGCCTCCTACAATGAGCAGTTCTTC,CASSTGDASYNEQFF
TRBJ1-3,.,.,TRBV6-5,TGTGCCAGCAGGACAGGTTCTGGAAACACCATATATTTT,CASRTGSGNTIYF
TRBJ2-1,TRBD2,.,TRBV15,TGTGCCACCAGCACATCGGGACTAGCGTCCTACAATGAGCAGTTCTTC,CATSTSGLASYNEQFF
TRBJ2-3,TRBD2,.,TRBV19,TGTGCCAGTACTCGGGGTTTAGCGGGGGCTCCAGATACGCAGTATTTT,CASTRGLAGAPDTQYF
TRBJ1-1,.,.,TRBV7-9,TGTGCCTCACAACCCGGGACAAAACAGATGAACACTGAAGCTTTCTTT,CASQPGTKQMNTEAFF
TRBJ1-4,TRBD1,.,TRBV6-1,TGTGCTAGCAGTGAACAGGGGGCAACTAATGAAAAACTGTTTTTT,CASSEQGATNEKLFF
TRBJ2-7,.,.,TRBV9,TGTGCCAGCAGCGTAGGTCCGCAGGGCTACGAGCAGTACTTC,CASSVGPQGYEQYF
TRBJ1-3,.,once,TRBV19,TGTGCCAGTACCCCTACTGGAAACACCATATATTTT,CASTPTGNTIYF
TRBJ2-6,TRBD1,.,TRBV24-1,TGTGCCACCAGTACCGGACAGGGCTTCTCTGGGGCCAACGTCCTGACTTTC,CATSTGQGFSGANVLTF
TRBJ1-5,TRBD1,.,TRBV2,TGTGCCAGCAGTGACAGACATGACAGGGGTGGAGGCAATCAGCCCCAGCATTTT,CASSDRHDRGGGNQPQHF
TRBJ1-2,TRBD1,.,TRBV6-5,TGTGCCAGCATAACAGGGGGCGCGAACTATGGCTACACCTTC,CASITGGANYGYTF
TRBJ1-1,.,.,TRBV20-1,TGCAGTGCTAGTGGCCAGGGGATATCGAAGAACACTGAAGCTTTCTTT,CSASGQGISKNTEAFF
TRBJ2-7,TRBD2,.,TRBV7-9,TGTGCCAGCAGTTCGGGACTATCGCTCTCCTACGAGCAGTACTTC,CASSSGLSLSYEQYF
TRBJ1-3,.,few,TRBV2,TGTGCCAGCACCTACCGGAGCTCTGGAAACACCATATATTTT,CASTYRSSGNTIYF
TRBJ2-7,.,once,TRBV25-1,TGTGTCGCCGAGGGGCGGGATTTCCCCTACGAGCAGTACTTC,CVAEGRDFPYEQYF
TRBJ2-3,TRBD1,.,TRBV18,TGTGCCAGCTCACGGGGGACAGGGGACACGCAGTATTTT,CASSRGTGDTQYF
TRBJ2-3,TRBD2,once,TRBV19,TGTGCCAGCAAGACTAGCGGGGCCGTCACAGATACGCAGTATTTT,CASKTSGAVTDTQYF
TRBJ1-5,.,once,TRBV10-3,TGTGCCATCAGTGAGTCGCGGGGAGTACCCCAGCATTTT,CAISESRGVPQHF
TRBJ1-1,.,.,TRBV7-9,TGTGCCAGCAGCTTCGGAGTTGAAGCTTTCTTT,CASSFGVEAFF
TRBJ1-2,TRBD1,.,TRBV7-8,TGTGCCAGCAGCCCAGGGGGTTTTCCCGCGGGCGGCTACACCTTC,CASSPGGFPAGGYTF
TRBJ2-7,TRBD2,.,TRBV6-1,TGTGCCAGCAGGCCCGGACTAGCAGGGGACGAGCAGTACTTC,CASRPGLAGDEQYF
TRBJ1-2,.,.,TRBV19,TGTGCCAGTAGTATAGGAGGGAATAACTATGGCTACACCTTC,CASSIGGNNYGYTF
TRBJ2-3,.,.,TRBV24-1,TGTGCCACCCAGGGGTTTGCAGATACGCAGTATTTT,CATQGFADTQYF
TRBJ1-2,.,.,TRBV6-5,TGTGCCAGCAGTTACGCAGATAACTATGGCTACACCTTC,CASSYADNYGYTF
TRBJ2-7,.,.,TRBV12-3/TRBV12-4,TGTGCCAGCAGTTCTCAAGCTAACTACGAGCAGTACTTC,CASSSQANYEQYF
TRBJ1-2,TRBD1,.,TRBV28,TGTGCCAGCAGTTCCGGGGGACAGGAGGGCAACTATGGCTACACCTTC,CASSSGGQEGNYGYTF
TRBJ2-1,TRBD2,.,TRBV5-4,TGTGCCAGCAGCTCGCTAGCGGGAAGGCAGTTCTTC,CASSSLAGRQFF
TRBJ2-2,.,.,TRBV27,TGTGCCAGCAGTCTGAACACCGGGGAGCTGTTTTTT,CASSLNTGELFF
TRBJ1-4,.,once,TRBV7-9,TGTGCCAGCAGCTTAGGAGGACTCAATGAAAAACTGTTTTTT,CASSLGGLNEKLFF
TRBJ1-1,.,.,TRBV2,TGTGCCAGCAGTGAACCCCCTGGACAGAACACTGAAGCTTTCTTT,CASSEPPGQNTEAFF
TRBJ2-3,TRBD2,.,TRBV5-1,TGCGCCAGCAGCTTGGGTGCGGGGGGGGCAGATACGCAGTATTTT,CASSLGAGGADTQYF
TRBJ2-7,.,.,TRBV30,TGTGCCTGGACAGGGACACCCTACGAGCAGTACTTC,CAWTGTPYEQYF
TRBJ1-5,TRBD1,.,TRBV6-5,TGTGCCAGCGAACTCCCCGGACAGGGTGGTCAGCCCCAGCATTTT,CASELPGQGGQPQHF
TRBJ2-1,.,.,TRBV25-1,TGTGCCAGCAGTGGGGGGGGCAAGCGGGGCCGCTCCTACAATGAGCAGTTCTTC,CASSGGGKRGRSYNEQFF
TRBJ2-7,.,.,TRBV28,TGTGCCAGCAAGCCCTCGACAGTGGGAACCTACGAGCAGTACTTC,CASKPSTVGTYEQYF
TRBJ1-4,TRBD1,.,TRBV18,TGTGCCAGCTCATCCAACCGGGACAGGGGGCGTGAAAAACTGTTTTTT,CASSSNRDRGREKLFF
TRBJ1-6,TRBD1,.,TRBV10-3,TGTGCCATCAGTGAGAGAGGGGGGACCACCGGGACAGGGGGCTCACCCCTCCACTTT,CAISERGGTTGTGGSPLHF
TRBJ1-3,.,.,TRBV2,TGTGCCAGCAGTGAGTCGAAGGCGGTATATTTT,CASSESKAVYF
TRBJ2-2,TRBD1,.,TRBV5-1,TGCGCCAGCAGCTTGGGAGGGGGCGCGAACACCGGGGAGCTGTTTTTT,CASSLGGGANTGELFF